These 22 T cell receptor beta chains were sequenced from one sample in a study of blood T cell repertoires in COVID-19. Measured with immunoSEQ multiplex PCR; TCRdb has only the in-frame clones, and not every one. Here the sample spans about 81,000 clones, about 95% being singletons. Input material: peripheral blood. These receptors originate from a human donor with active COVID-19. The donor label of this sample is uncertain.

V and J are TRBV18 and TRBJ2-2; 8 bases line up with TRBD2. The germline V gene has CDR1 KGHSH and CDR2 LQKENI. The CDR3 has 17 amino acids. The J segment lost 5 bases and the V segment lost 3 bases, leaving 11 bases of the junction unmatched. The CDR3 here is CASSPGTRVWLTGELFF. Here the CDR3 DNA reads TGTGCCAGCTCACCCGGGACTAGAGTATGGTTGACCGGGGAGCTGTTTTTT.

The chain joins TRBV6-6 to TRBJ1-5; D possibly corresponds to TRBD1 (6 bases). CDR1 is MNHNY and CDR2 is SVGAGI in the germline V gene (reference sequence). Trimming left V 2 bases short and J 2 bases short, with 10 bases between. The CDR3 is 15 residues long. CDR3 in amino acids: CASSYREGGNQPQHF. Here the CDR3 DNA reads TGTGCCAGCAGTTACCGGGAGGGGGGCAATCAGCCCCAGCATTTT.

This sequence joins TRBV5-6 and TRBJ2-1, with 9 bases matching TRBD1. The CDR3 loop spans 16 amino acids. Germline V gene data show CDR1 as SGHDT and CDR2 as YYEEEE. The J segment lost 9 bases and the V segment lost 5 bases, leaving 15 bases of the junction unmatched. The CDR3 loop is CASSLPGQGSEGEQFF. The CDR3, as DNA: TGTGCCAGCAGTCTCCCGGGACAGGGAAGCGAGGGTGAGCAGTTCTTC.

The chain employs TRBV6-5 and TRBJ1-2; TRBD1 matches 9 bases. With V trimmed by 5 bases and J by 6 bases, 4 bases remained unmatched. CDR1 MNHEY and CDR2 SVGAGI come from the germline V gene. The CDR3 runs 13 residues. Here the CDR3 DNA reads TGTGCCAGCAGTCGAACAGGGGGCCATGGCTACACCTTC. Protein: CASSRTGGHGYTF.

This chain connects TRBV9 to TRBJ2-3; 7 nucleotides line up with TRBD2. This CDR3 is 15 amino acids long. Germline V CDR1 and CDR2: SGDLS, YYNGEE. The J segment lost 0 bases and the V segment lost 2 bases, leaving 3 bases of the junction unmatched. CDR3 loop: CASSVRRGSTDTQYF. CDR3 DNA sequence: TGTGCCAGCAGCGTTAGGCGGGGGAGCACAGATACGCAGTATTTT.

The rearrangement links TRBV5-1 to TRBJ2-3; no definite D call. The V and J ends lost 4 bases and 0 bases respectively, with 9 bases between them. The germline V gene has CDR1 SGHRS and CDR2 YFSETQ. CDR3 size: 14 residues. CDR3 protein: CASSGSMSTDTQYF. The CDR3 DNA is TGCGCCAGCAGCGGCTCGATGAGCACAGATACGCAGTATTTT.

The genes are TRBV18 and TRBJ1-2; TRBD1 agrees at 7 bases. Germline trimming cut 3 bases from V and 8 bases from J; bases unmatched to any gene: 6. CDR3 size: 13 residues. Germline loops: CDR1 KGHSH, CDR2 LQKENI. The CDR3, as DNA: TGTGCCAGCTCACCGGAGGGGGCCGGAGGCTACACCTTC. Its translation is CASSPEGAGGYTF.

The chain recombines TRBV19 with TRBJ1-4; 8 bases agree with TRBD1. This CDR3 is 14 amino acids long. The V gene's germline CDR1 is LNHDA and CDR2 SQIVND (reference sequence). V lost 5 bases to trimming and J lost 5 bases; unmatched junction nucleotides: 4. CDR3 protein: CASSDRGQNEKLFF. The CDR3, as DNA: TGTGCCAGTAGTGACAGGGGACAAAATGAAAAACTGTTTTTT.

The chain joins TRBV6-1 to TRBJ1-2, with a tentative D call TRBD1 (6 bases). This CDR3 region has 13 residues. Between the trimmed V and J ends, which lost 1 base and 6 bases, there was a span of 9 bases. The germline gives CDR1 MNHNS, CDR2 SASEGT. The CDR3 bases are TGTGCCAGCAGTGAAGGGTACAGGGATGGCTACACCTTC. Translated, it gives CASSEGYRDGYTF.

The rearrangement uses TRBV27 and TRBJ1-4, with D maybe TRBD1 (5 bases). CDR1 is MNHEY, CDR2 SMNVEV, per germline (reference sequence). The germline V and J ends were trimmed by 6 bases and 7 bases, with 18 bases remaining between them. The CDR3 extends over 15 amino acids. The CDR3 spells CASREGLPGGEKLFF. CDR3 DNA: TGTGCCAGCAGGGAGGGACTGCCCGGGGGTGAAAAACTGTTTTTT.

The J gene is TRBJ2-7, the V gene TRBV5-1, with D possibly being TRBD1 (6 bases). Germline-derived CDR1 and CDR2 are SGHRS and YFSETQ. The V gene lost 0 bases and the J gene lost 6 bases, with 13 bases spanning the gap. CDR3 length: 14 residues. The CDR3 spells CASSLDRAEGEQYF. The CDR3 coding sequence is TGCGCCAGCAGCTTGGACAGGGCCGAGGGCGAGCAGTACTTC.

The chain links TRBV12-3 or TRBV12-4 to TRBJ2-7, with a possible D match to TRBD1 (6 bases). The CDR3 extends over 12 amino acids. V was cut by 6 bases and J by 7 bases, with 13 bases left in between. The DNA for the CDR3 is TGTGCCAGCAGCCGACAGGTAGAAGAGCAGTACTTC. Translated, it gives CASSRQVEEQYF.

V is TRBV5-4 and J is TRBJ2-3, with 13 bases fitting TRBD2. J gave up 8 bases and V 4 bases, and 10 bases lay outside the gene matches. Germline loops: CDR1 SGHNT, CDR2 YYREEE (reference sequence). This CDR3 contains 16 residues. The DNA for the CDR3 is TGTGCCAGCAGCAGAGGGACTAGCGGGGAACGGGGTACGCAGTATTTT. Amino acids: CASSRGTSGERGTQYF.

The chain combines TRBV7-9 with TRBJ2-4, with D possibly TRBD1 on 5 matching bases. V was pared by 5 bases and J by 1 base, with 12 bases between. The CDR3 runs to 15 residues. From germline, CDR1 is SEHNR and CDR2 FQNEAQ (reference sequence). CDR3 sequence (DNA): TGTGCCAGCAGCGACAGTGGCAGGGCCAAAAACATTCAGTACTTC. Translation: CASSDSGRAKNIQYF.

The chain has TRBV9 and TRBJ2-1; 8 bases are a match to TRBD2. The V gene end was trimmed by 3 bases and the J gene end by 1 base; junction bases not matched to a gene: 3. The length of the CDR3 is 15 residues. Per the germline V gene, CDR1 is SGDLS and CDR2 is YYNGEE. In DNA, the CDR3 is TGTGCCAGCAGCGCAGGGACTAGATCCTACAATGAGCAGTTCTTC. Translation: CASSAGTRSYNEQFF.

This clone showed up just once. This chain uses TRBV7-2 with TRBJ2-3, with 7 positions matching TRBD2. Losses at the gene ends were 5 bases for V and 2 bases for J; bases not matched to a gene: 13. Germline V gene lookup returns CDR1 SGHTA and CDR2 FQGNSA. The CDR3 covers 17 residues. The CDR3 loop is CASSRGGGASHTDTQYF. In nucleotides, the CDR3 is TGTGCCAGCAGCCGCGGGGGAGGGGCTAGTCACACAGATACGCAGTATTTT. Using reference TRBV7-2 and TRBJ2-3 for the parts outside the CDR3, the full variable domain is GAGVSQSPSNKVTEKGKDVELRCDPISGHTALYWYRQSLGQGLEFLIYFQGNSAPDKSGLPSDRFSAERTGGSVSTLTIQRTQQEDSAVYLCASSRGGGASHTDTQYFGPGTRLTVL.

The chain joins TRBV6-1 to TRBJ2-5, with TRBD1 identical over 8 bases. The CDR3 has 17 amino acids. CDR1 MNHNS and CDR2 SASEGT come from the germline V gene. V trimming: 1 base; J trimming: 5 bases; junction bases outside the gene matches: 12. The CDR3 DNA reads TGTGCCAGCAGTGAAGGTTCAGGACAGGGAGTATGGGAGACCCAGTACTTC. This sequence encodes CASSEGSGQGVWETQYF.

On this clone itself: Other DNA sequences in the sample encode the same CDR3. The chain uses TRBV7-2 and TRBJ2-2; D is unresolved. The CDR3 sequence is 12 residues long. V was trimmed by 4 bases and J by 3 bases, leaving 3 bases between them. Germline V gene data show CDR1 as SGHTA and CDR2 as FQGNSA. CDR3 region: CASSSYTGELFF. In DNA, the CDR3 is TGTGCCAGCAGCTCCTACACCGGGGAGCTGTTTTTT.

V gene TRBV14 combines with J gene TRBJ2-2; 8 nucleotides line up with TRBD2. Per germline, CDR1 SGHDN and CDR2 FVKESK. After removal of 3 bases from V and 5 bases from J, the junction contained 8 bases not matched to a gene. This CDR3 comprises 16 residues. The CDR3 sequence is CASSQRPLAATGELFF. In DNA form, the CDR3 reads TGTGCCAGCAGCCAGCGACCACTAGCGGCAACCGGGGAGCTGTTTTTT.

The genes are TRBV19 and TRBJ2-5; D is perhaps TRBD1 (5 bases). The V end was cut by 3 bases, the J end by 1 base, with 12 bases between. Germline-derived CDR1 and CDR2 are LNHDA and SQIVND (reference sequence). CDR3 length equals 15 residues. The CDR3 spells CASSIGAARQETQYF. DNA of the CDR3: TGTGCCAGTAGTATTGGGGCGGCCCGCCAAGAGACCCAGTACTTC.

The chain links TRBV28 to TRBJ2-7; 12 positions match TRBD2. The CDR3 contains 15 residues. The V and J ends lost 6 bases and 6 bases, in that order; junction bases with no gene match: 9. Germline CDR1 MDHEN, CDR2 SYDVKM. The CDR3 DNA follows: TGTGCCAGCAGGTTGACTAGCGGGAGATTGGTCGAGCAGTACTTC. Translating it yields CASRLTSGRLVEQYF.

The gene calls are TRBV5-4 and TRBJ2-7; 9 nucleotides line up with TRBD2. The CDR3 is 15 residues long. Germline V gene data show CDR1 as SGHNT and CDR2 as YYREEE (reference sequence). Trimming at V came to 4 bases and at J to 2 bases, leaving 7 bases not matched to a gene. This CDR3 is CASSPRGGRAYEQYF. CDR3 coding DNA: TGTGCCAGCAGCCCGCGAGGCGGGAGGGCCTACGAGCAGTACTTC.